The sequence of this TCR beta chain was determined in a study of shared clonotypes between healthy human individuals. Assay used: immunoSEQ multiplex PCR; TCRdb lists only in-frame clones, some missing. The sample has millions of clones, around 95% seen once; the top ten hold more than 0.1%. A CD45RA+ naive subset and a CD45RA-negative memory subset were split from CD4+ cells. The CDR3 runs to 15 residues. CDR1 is SGHTA and CDR2 is FQGNSA in the germline V gene. Trimming took 5 bases from V and 6 from J, leaving 17 bases between them. This TCR was recovered from a man aged 18 to 35 in good health. The genes are TRBV7-2 and TRBJ1-5; weak D call: TRBD1 (5 bases). The sequencing sample was made of naive CD4+ T cells sorted from blood. Specified subset: CD45RA+ positively selected. The CDR3: CASSKVTGAGQPQHF. CDR3 DNA: TGTGCCAGCAGCAAGGTTACAGGTGCGGGTCAGCCCCAGCATTTT.